This T cell receptor beta chain was retrieved from a study of Ad26.COV2.S vaccination and SARS-CoV-2 variants. Only one count was recorded for this clone. Antigen specificity is unknown. Produced via immunoSEQ multiplex PCR; TCRdb's table is partial and in-frame only. The sample carries 510,000 or so clones, roughly 87% recorded once. The treatment was: 15 to 20 received Ad26.COV2.S at low or high dose, single or two shots; a few received placebo; per-sample allocation not given. After the first vaccine or placebo injection, samples were drawn on day 63. Wuhan-strain SARS-CoV-2 spike was expressed by the Ad26 vector that made up the vaccine. The study, taken as a whole, reports: Substantial post-vaccination breadth of spike-specific CD8+ and CD4+ T cell responses was reported. Analyses of TCR breadth and depth may have underestimated total T cell responses.

The sequencing used peripheral blood, collected in a trial of Ad26.COV2.S vaccine versus placebo. The receptor's source is a person aged 18-60 years who received the Ad26.COV2.S COVID-19 vaccine or a placebo.

CDR3 region: CASSYSMMIQYF. CDR3 DNA: TGTGCCAGCAGTTACTCGATGATGATTCAGTACTTC. The chain couples TRBV6-2 or TRBV6-3 to TRBJ2-4; D not resolved. Trimming pared 0 bases from V and 10 bases from J, leaving 7 bases between. CDR1 is MNHEY and CDR2 is SVGEGT in the germline V gene. The CDR3 is 12 residues long.